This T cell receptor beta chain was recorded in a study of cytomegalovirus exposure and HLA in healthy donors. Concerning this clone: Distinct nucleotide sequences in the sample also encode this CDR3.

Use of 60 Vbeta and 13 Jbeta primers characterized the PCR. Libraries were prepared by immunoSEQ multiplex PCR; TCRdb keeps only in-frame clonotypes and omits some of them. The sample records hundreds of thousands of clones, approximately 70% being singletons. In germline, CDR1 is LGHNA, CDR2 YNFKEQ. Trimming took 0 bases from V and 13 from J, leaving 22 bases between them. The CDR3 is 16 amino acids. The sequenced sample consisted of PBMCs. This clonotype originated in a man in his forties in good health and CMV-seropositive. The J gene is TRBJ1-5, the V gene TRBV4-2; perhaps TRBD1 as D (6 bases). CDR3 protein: CASSQERQGRRGAQHF. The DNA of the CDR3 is TGTGCCAGCAGCCAAGAGAGGCAGGGTAGGCGGGGGGCTCAGCATTTT.